Presented here are 30 T cell receptor beta chains from one specimen sequenced in a study of T cell responses to AZD1222 COVID-19 vaccine (dated by TCRdb to the early 2020s). The sample's time point, from its label and the paper: baseline before first vaccination. Library prep was done by the immunoSEQ multiplex PCR assay. This immuneACCESS table, as held by TCRdb, lists in-frame sequences with V and J called but not all clones. Of the missing ones, under half trace to an unresolved V gene in checked studies; the others have no known cause. The sample includes about 97,000 clones, with about 82% observed a single time. The top ten clones comprise around 1.5% of the sample. The starting material was peripheral blood, obtained on day 0 of AZD1222 vaccination. The receptors originated from an adult in good health.

The genes are TRBV2 and TRBJ1-5; D is uncertain. The CDR3 is 14 residues long. V was shortened by 6 bases and J by 0 bases, with 9 bases between the two germline ends. CDR1 and CDR2 (germline): SNHLY, FYNNEI. CDR3 in DNA: TGTGCCAGCAGGGAAATGAATAGCAATCAGCCCCAGCATTTT. Residues: CASREMNSNQPQHF.

A few counts support this clone. The rearrangement joins TRBV7-2 to TRBJ1-1; D is undetermined. From germline, CDR1 is SGHTA and CDR2 FQGNSA. This CDR3 is built from 13 residues. The V end was cut by 6 bases, the J end by 0 bases, with 8 bases between. Here the CDR3 reads CASREDMNTEAFF. CDR3 nucleotides: TGTGCCAGCAGGGAAGACATGAACACTGAAGCTTTCTTT. The full variable domain, rest sourced from reference TRBV7-2 and TRBJ1-1, is GAGVSQSPSNKVTEKGKDVELRCDPISGHTALYWYRQSLGQGLEFLIYFQGNSAPDKSGLPSDRFSAERTGGSVSTLTIQRTQQEDSAVYLCASREDMNTEAFFGQGTRLTVV.

The J gene is TRBJ1-2, the V gene TRBV6-1; D is perhaps TRBD1 (6 bases). Germline lookup yields CDR1 MNHNS and CDR2 SASEGT. The CDR3 has 15 residues. Trimming took off 1 base at V and 4 bases at J, with 13 bases between the two ends. The CDR3 bases are TGTGCCAGCAGTGAAGACAGGGAGACAATCTATGGCTACACCTTC. Protein sequence: CASSEDRETIYGYTF.

The chain employs TRBV27 and TRBJ2-1; 15 nucleotides align to TRBD2. Losses at the gene ends were 3 bases for V and 8 bases for J; bases not matched to a gene: 11. Looked up from germline, CDR1 is MNHEY and CDR2 is SMNVEV (reference sequence). This CDR3 is built from 18 residues. This chain's CDR3 is CASSFLRTSGRARDEQFF. CDR3 nucleotides: TGTGCCAGCAGTTTTCTAAGGACTAGCGGGAGGGCCAGGGATGAGCAGTTCTTC.

The gene calls are TRBV12-3 or TRBV12-4 and TRBJ2-3; D not resolved. V was cut by 7 bases and J by 6 bases, with 8 bases left in between. This CDR3 contains 11 residues. The CDR3 loop reads CASTLGDTQYF. The CDR3 DNA is TGTGCCAGCACCTTGGGGGATACGCAGTATTTT.

CDR3 loop: CATSGQRNYGYTF. The CDR3 nucleotides read TGTGCCACCAGCGGACAGAGGAACTATGGCTACACCTTC. The V and J genes are TRBV15 and TRBJ1-2; a weak D match, TRBD1 (6 bases). Germline values: CDR1 LNHNV, CDR2 YYDKDF (reference sequence). The CDR3 is made up of 13 amino acids. The germline V and J ends were trimmed by 5 bases and 2 bases, with 9 bases remaining between them.

The chain has TRBV12-3 or TRBV12-4 and TRBJ1-3, with 8 bases fitting TRBD1. Germline trimming cut 8 bases from V and 3 bases from J; bases unmatched to any gene: 3. The CDR3 has 13 residues. CDR3 in amino acids: CASEDRDGNTIYF. CDR3 coding DNA: TGTGCCAGCGAGGACAGGGATGGAAACACCATATATTTT.

This chain connects TRBV28 to TRBJ1-4, with D unclear. Germline V CDR1 and CDR2: MDHEN, SYDVKM. This CDR3 comprises 17 residues. V gave up 4 bases and J gave up 0 bases, with 15 bases separating them. The CDR3 DNA is TGTGCCAGCAGTTCCCCCGCAGATACAACAACTAATGAAAAACTGTTTTTT. Translated, it gives CASSSPADTTTNEKLFF.

V gene TRBV5-1 combines with J gene TRBJ1-1; 7 bases line up with TRBD1. Germline V gene sequence: CDR1 SGHRS, CDR2 YFSETQ. The CDR3 sequence is 14 residues long. V lost 3 bases to trimming and J lost 3 bases; unmatched junction nucleotides: 5. The CDR3 sequence: CASSSGQSYTEAFF. In nucleotides, the CDR3 is TGCGCCAGCAGCTCGGGACAGAGTTACACTGAAGCTTTCTTT.

This clone was picked up a small number of times. The chain employs TRBV24-1 and TRBJ1-1; no reliable D call. V was trimmed by 3 bases and J by 11 bases, leaving 15 bases between them. The CDR3 contains 13 residues. CDR1 and CDR2 from the germline V gene are KGHDR and SFDVKD. CDR3 loop: CATSDRETKRAFF. CDR3 nucleotides: TGTGCCACCAGTGATCGGGAGACGAAAAGGGCTTTCTTT.

The chain joins TRBV5-3 to TRBJ2-3; D remains unclear. TRBV5-3 counts as an open reading frame of uncertain function. Trimming removed 4 bases from V and 0 bases from J, with 15 bases in between. This CDR3 region has 16 residues. The CDR3 region is CARSPNNRPSTDTQYF. Written as DNA, the CDR3 is TGTGCCAGAAGCCCTAACAATAGACCGAGCACAGATACGCAGTATTTT.

The chain uses TRBV28 and TRBJ2-1, with 14 nucleotides matching TRBD2. This CDR3 spans 14 amino acids. V lost 5 bases and J lost 16; bases outside the gene matches: 10. Germline-derived CDR1 and CDR2 are MDHEN and SYDVKM. CDR3 sequence reads: CASSPAGTSGSHFF. The CDR3 coding sequence is TGTGCCAGCAGTCCCGCCGGGACTAGCGGGAGTCATTTCTTC. Together with reference TRBV28 and TRBJ2-1, the CDR3 gives the full variable domain: DVKVTQSSRYLVKRTGEKVFLECVQDMDHENMFWYRQDPGLGLRLIYFSYDVKMKEKGDIPEGYSVSREKKERFSLILESASTNQTSMYLCASSPAGTSGSHFFGPGTRLTVL.

V usage is TRBV4-3 and J usage is TRBJ2-6; no definite D call. This CDR3 contains 15 residues. Germline V lookup: CDR1 LGHNA, CDR2 YSLEER. Deletions cut 1 base from V and 0 bases from J, with 4 bases between. The CDR3 protein is CASSQGSSGANVLTF. As DNA, the CDR3 is TGCGCCAGCAGCCAAGGCAGCTCTGGGGCCAACGTCCTGACTTTC.

Note on this clone: Distinct nucleotide sequences in the sample also encode this CDR3. The chain employs TRBV3-1 (or the pseudogene TRBV3-2) and TRBJ1-6; 7 nucleotides line up with TRBD1. The CDR3 totals 14 residues. V gave up 1 base and J gave up 7 bases; unmatched junction bases: 1. In germline, CDR1 is LGHDT, CDR2 YNNKEL (reference sequence). CDR3: CASSQGQGNSPLHF. The CDR3 DNA reads as TGTGCCAGCAGCCAAGGACAGGGAAATTCACCCCTCCACTTT.

This chain links TRBV5-1 with TRBJ2-1; D gene uncertain. The CDR3 loop spans 16 amino acids. Germline V gives CDR1 SGHRS, CDR2 YFSETQ. The V end was cut by 0 bases, the J end by 3 bases, with 13 bases between. Written as DNA, the CDR3 is TGCGCCAGCAGCTTGGATGTCGATGAGGTCTACAATGAGCAGTTCTTC. Its protein is CASSLDVDEVYNEQFF.

The chain recombines TRBV7-2 with TRBJ2-7; no clear D gene. This CDR3 is built from 12 residues. Germline V gene sequence: CDR1 SGHTA, CDR2 FQGNSA. V dropped 4 bases and J dropped 7 bases, with 11 bases sitting between them. CDR3 coding DNA: TGTGCCAGCAGCTCCTTTCTCGCAGAGCAGTACTTC. This translates into CASSSFLAEQYF.

The chain combines TRBV7-9 with TRBJ1-1; 10 positions agree with TRBD1. The length of the CDR3 is 16 residues. V shed 4 bases and J 2 bases; nucleotides not matched to a gene: 7. Germline CDR1 reads SEHNR; CDR2 reads FQNEAQ (reference sequence). The CDR3 nucleotides are TGTGCCAGCAGCTCCCTCGGGACAGGGGCCAACACTGAAGCTTTCTTT. Amino acids: CASSSLGTGANTEAFF.

This CDR3 is CATSRGDYYGYTF. As DNA, the CDR3 is TGTGCCACCAGCAGAGGGGACTACTATGGCTACACCTTC. The chain recombines TRBV15 with TRBJ1-2, with D perhaps matching TRBD1 (5 bases). CDR1 LNHNV and CDR2 YYDKDF come from the germline V gene (reference sequence). Trimming shortened V by 1 base and J by 3 bases, and 6 bases separated the two germline ends. CDR3 length equals 13 residues.

J is TRBJ2-1 and V is TRBV7-2; no firm D call. V was trimmed by 1 base and J by 4 bases, leaving 5 bases between them. CDR1 is SGHTA and CDR2 is FQGNSA in the germline V gene. The CDR3 runs 13 residues. The DNA for the CDR3 is TGTGCCAGCAGCTTAGGTTTGTACAATGAGCAGTTCTTC. Residues: CASSLGLYNEQFF.

The genes are TRBV3-1 (or the pseudogene TRBV3-2) and TRBJ2-2, with 7 positions matching TRBD1. The J segment lost 2 bases and the V segment lost 1 base, leaving 4 bases of the junction unmatched. The CDR3 is 16 residues long. The germline V gene encodes CDR1 LGHDT and CDR2 YNNKEL (reference sequence). CDR3 DNA sequence: TGTGCCAGCAGCCAAGGAAGGGGGCGCAACACCGGGGAGCTGTTTTTT. The encoded protein is CASSQGRGRNTGELFF.

The CDR3 DNA follows: TGTGCCAGCAGCTTAGCGGGGGGGACCCAGTACTTC. Translated: CASSLAGGTQYF. The chain recombines TRBV7-7 with TRBJ2-5, with a tentative D call TRBD2 (6 bases). Germline loops: CDR1 SSHAT, CDR2 FNYEAQ (reference sequence). The CDR3 has 12 amino acids. Deletions cut 0 bases from V and 7 bases from J, with 6 bases between.

This rearrangement joins TRBV10-3 to TRBJ2-3; TRBD1 matches at 7 bases. Per germline, CDR1 ENHRY and CDR2 SYGVKD. The CDR3 runs 14 residues. Trimming took 7 bases from V and 0 from J; bases not matched to a gene: 4. CDR3 sequence: CAINPGQSTDTQYF. CDR3 sequence (DNA): TGTGCCATCAATCCGGGACAGAGCACAGATACGCAGTATTTT.

This clone was counted many times. The chain is built from TRBV27 and TRBJ1-1, with D perhaps TRBD1 (6 bases). Germline loops: CDR1 MNHEY, CDR2 SMNVEV (reference sequence). Trimming took off 7 bases at V and 2 bases at J, with 14 bases between the two ends. The CDR3 totals 14 residues. The CDR3 loop reads CASNIQGPNTEAFF. The CDR3 DNA is TGTGCCAGCAATATTCAGGGGCCCAACACTGAAGCTTTCTTT.

The rearrangement links TRBV18 to TRBJ1-5, with 9 bases aligning to TRBD1. The germline V gene encodes CDR1 KGHSH and CDR2 LQKENI. Trimming took 2 bases from V and 11 from J; bases not matched to a gene: 13. This CDR3 region has 16 residues. The chain's CDR3 is CASSPIYRGRLSSQHF. CDR3 DNA: TGTGCCAGCTCACCAATTTACAGGGGGCGATTAAGTTCCCAGCATTTT. The full variable domain, its missing parts supplied by reference TRBV18 and TRBJ1-5, is NAGVMQNPRHLVRRRGQEARLRCSPMKGHSHVYWYRQLPEEGLKFMVYLQKENIIDESGMPKERFSAEFPKEGPSILRIQQVVRGDSAAYFCASSPIYRGRLSSQHFGDGTRLSIL.

The chain joins TRBV6-5 to TRBJ2-3; 8 bases are shared with TRBD1. After removal of 10 bases from V and 4 bases from J, the junction contained 7 bases not matched to a gene. CDR3 length: 13 residues. CDR1 and CDR2 from the germline V gene are MNHEY and SVGAGI. The CDR3 nucleotides are TGTGCCACCTCCATACAGGGGGCAGATACGCAGTATTTT. This gives the protein CATSIQGADTQYF.

The chain carries TRBV28 and TRBJ2-7, with 8 nucleotides matching TRBD2. There are 16 residues in the CDR3. Germline lookup yields CDR1 MDHEN and CDR2 SYDVKM. V was pared by 4 bases and J by 4 bases, with 12 bases of the junction left unmatched. The CDR3 DNA reads as TGTGCCAGCAGTTCCTTTTCGGGGGGGATCCATTACGAGCAGTACTTC. Residues: CASSSFSGGIHYEQYF.

The rearrangement uses TRBV28 and TRBJ2-3; 8 bases line up with TRBD1. Germline values: CDR1 MDHEN, CDR2 SYDVKM. Trimming removed 2 bases from V and 3 bases from J; junction bases left unmatched: 7. The CDR3 extends over 16 amino acids. CDR3 residues: CASSLPRQGRTDTQYF. The CDR3 bases are TGTGCCAGCAGTTTACCCAGACAGGGGAGAACAGATACGCAGTATTTT.

J is TRBJ2-7 and V is TRBV4-3; D is unresolved. Germline CDR1 reads LGHNA; CDR2 reads YSLEER. CDR3 size: 13 residues. The V and J ends lost 3 bases and 3 bases respectively, with 9 bases between them. The chain's CDR3 is CASSQYQSYEQYF. The CDR3 DNA sequence: TGCGCCAGCAGCCAGTATCAGAGCTACGAGCAGTACTTC.

The chain uses TRBV14 and TRBJ2-7; D unresolved. Germline V gene data show CDR1 as SGHDN and CDR2 as FVKESK. The CDR3 extends over 13 amino acids. Trimming cost V 0 bases and J 7 bases, with 10 bases left between them. DNA for the CDR3: TGTGCCAGCAGCCAAGATTGGAGTCGGGAGCAGTACTTC. It codes for CASSQDWSREQYF.

The chain uses TRBV29-1 and TRBJ2-1; TRBD2 aligns across 7 bases. With 1 base clipped from V and 0 bases from J, the junction kept 6 bases outside the gene matches. There are 16 residues in the CDR3. Looked up from germline, CDR1 is SQVTM and CDR2 is ANQGSEA. This CDR3 reads CSVEGVGGGSYNEQFF. CDR3 nucleotide sequence: TGCAGCGTTGAAGGAGTGGGCGGGGGCTCCTACAATGAGCAGTTCTTC.